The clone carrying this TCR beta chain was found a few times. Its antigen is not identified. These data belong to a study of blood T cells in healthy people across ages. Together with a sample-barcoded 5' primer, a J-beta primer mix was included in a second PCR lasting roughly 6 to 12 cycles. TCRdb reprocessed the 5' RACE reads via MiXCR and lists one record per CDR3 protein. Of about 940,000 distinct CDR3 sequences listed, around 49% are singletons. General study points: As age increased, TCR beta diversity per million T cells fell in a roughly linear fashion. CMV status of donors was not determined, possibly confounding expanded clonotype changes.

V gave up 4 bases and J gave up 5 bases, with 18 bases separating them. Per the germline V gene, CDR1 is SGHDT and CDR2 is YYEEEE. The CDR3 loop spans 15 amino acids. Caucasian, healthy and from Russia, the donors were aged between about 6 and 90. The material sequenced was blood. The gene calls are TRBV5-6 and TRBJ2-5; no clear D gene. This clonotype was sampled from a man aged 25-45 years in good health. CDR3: CASSLFSRPLETQYF. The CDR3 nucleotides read TGTGCCAGCAGCCTATTCAGCAGGCCGTTGGAGACCCAGTACTTC.